This T cell receptor (beta chain) came from a study of cytomegalovirus exposure and HLA in healthy donors. Study background: Some 85 million unique TCRs, all from HLA-typed donors, were included in an early release of the data. General study points: With further analysis later on, most CMV-associated TCR beta chains appeared HLA-restricted. HLA-A and HLA-B allele assignments for most subjects were reportedly predicted accurately using TCR beta sequences. The availability of immune exposure information extended only to CMV serostatus.

This CDR3 comprises 15 residues. Germline V CDR1 and CDR2: SGHVS, FNYEAQ. Germline trimming cut 1 base from V and 3 bases from J; bases unmatched to any gene: 1. As for this clone: Its antigen remains unknown.

Amplification used 60 Vbeta primers and 13 Jbeta primers. Only in-frame clones appear in the TCRdb table, and some are missing; sequencing was by immunoSEQ multiplex PCR. The table has under 150,000 clones, about 85% seen once. Sequencing was done on a sample of PBMCs. The TCR was taken from a boy aged 10-17 years in good health and CMV-seronegative. The chain links TRBV7-6 to TRBJ2-2; 8 bases map to TRBD1. The CDR3 reads CASSLGTGYTGELFF. The CDR3 DNA follows: TGTGCCAGCAGCTTAGGGACAGGGTACACCGGGGAGCTGTTTTTT.